The present T cell receptor beta chain was sequenced within a study of T cells after yellow fever vaccination. For the study at large: Low-cell-number fractions were prepared with SMART-Seq v4 Ultra Low Input. Study observations and caveats: Shared CD4/CD8 clonotypes were a small share, likely from convergent recombination. Among primary-vaccination clones, most reappeared after the booster, at almost 98% for CD4 and approximately 90% for CD8.

Synthesis of TCR cDNA relied on 5'RACE template switching, which attached a universal primer site and UMIs. TCRdb reprocessed the 5' RACE reads via MiXCR and lists one record per CDR3 protein. Here the sample spans some 500,000 distinct CDR3 sequences, roughly 14% being singletons. This clonotype was detected a few times. Its specificity is unknown. Germline V gene sequence: CDR1 MNHEY, CDR2 SVGAGI. The ends were cut back, 4 bases at V and 0 bases at J, with 6 bases in the middle. This CDR3 region has 13 residues. The sequences come from PBMCs, collected on the day of the yellow fever booster vaccination. J is TRBJ1-1 and V is TRBV6-5; D remains ambiguous. This TCR was sampled from a man younger than 45 who received the YFV17D yellow fever vaccine. CDR3 DNA sequence: TGTGCCAGCAGTTCCCGAATGAACACTGAAGCTTTCTTT. Encoded protein: CASSSRMNTEAFF.